This T cell receptor beta chain was identified in a study of spatial heterogeneity in lung cancer. Study conclusions and caveats: TCRs found ubiquitously expanded in tumor appeared in blood more at resection than at follow-up.

Carried by each TCR cDNA molecule was a unique molecular identifier. TCRdb reprocessed the 5' RACE reads via MiXCR and lists one record per CDR3 protein. The sample records 60,000 to 90,000 distinct CDR3 sequences, 13% being singletons. Time point described: sample taken at primary tumor resection. Unsorted whole RNA samples from tumor, nontumor lung or frozen PBMC were sequenced. Samples were donated by 72 untreated early-stage non-small cell lung cancer patients. This clonotype was detected ten times or more. Its antigen remains unknown. The CDR3 is 13 residues long. Trimming left V 6 bases short and J 0 bases short, with 6 bases between.

The material sequenced was PBMCs, taken at surgery. This receptor was identified in a male donor with early-stage non-small cell lung cancer. The rearrangement uses TRBV12-3 or TRBV12-4 and TRBJ2-1; D is ambiguous. CDR3 sequence: CASSPGSYNEQFF. Written as DNA, the CDR3 is TGTGCCAGCAGCCCCGGCTCCTACAATGAGCAGTTCTTC.